Below, 30 T cell receptor beta chains from the same sample are listed, as sequenced in a study of blood T cell repertoires in COVID-19. Sequencing used immunoSEQ multiplex PCR; TCRdb keeps in-frame clones, though not all of them. The sample includes 160,000 or so clones, 75% to 85% of them seen just once. Sequenced sample: peripheral blood. The source of these receptors is a man aged 60 to 69 with acute or convalescent COVID-19.

This clone was seen a few times. The CDR3 loop reads CASSYSTGGAGYGYTF. The CDR3 nucleotides read TGTGCCAGCAGTTACTCGACAGGGGGCGCGGGCTATGGCTACACCTTC. The chain uses TRBV6-5 and TRBJ1-2, with 10 bases that match TRBD1. V shed 0 bases and J 4 bases; nucleotides not matched to a gene: 5. The CDR3 is made up of 16 amino acids. Germline values: CDR1 MNHEY, CDR2 SVGAGI.

This chain links TRBV6-5 with TRBJ2-7, with 10 bases matching TRBD1. V shed 6 bases and J 3 bases; nucleotides not matched to a gene: 8. Germline V gene data show CDR1 as MNHEY and CDR2 as SVGAGI. The CDR3 has 15 residues. CDR3 loop: CASRTGTGVFYEQYF. The DNA of the CDR3 is TGTGCCAGCAGAACCGGGACAGGGGTTTTCTACGAGCAGTACTTC.

The V and J genes are TRBV30 and TRBJ1-4, with TRBD1 identical over 7 bases. The germline V gene has CDR1 GTSNPN and CDR2 SVGIG (reference sequence). The CDR3 covers 16 residues. V shed 3 bases and J 4 bases; nucleotides not matched to a gene: 11. CDR3 sequence (DNA): TGTGCCTGGAGAGCGAAAGAGGGGGCTGTTAATGAAAAACTGTTTTTT. Translation gives CAWRAKEGAVNEKLFF.

The rearrangement uses TRBV4-2 and TRBJ2-7; 7 bases are shared with TRBD2. This CDR3 spans 15 amino acids. V lost 0 bases to trimming and J lost 4 bases; unmatched junction nucleotides: 6. CDR1 is LGHNA, CDR2 YNFKEQ, per germline. In nucleotides, the CDR3 is TGTGCCAGCAGCCAAGATTATACAGCGGGGTACGAGCAGTACTTC. This sequence encodes CASSQDYTAGYEQYF.

The chain links TRBV6-5 to TRBJ2-7; perhaps TRBD1 as D (5 bases). The CDR3 covers 14 residues. The germline gives CDR1 MNHEY, CDR2 SVGAGI. V was pared by 7 bases and J by 0 bases, with 13 bases between. CDR3 coding DNA: TGTGCCAGCACTAAACAGGAAAGCTCCTACGAGCAGTACTTC. Its translation: CASTKQESSYEQYF.

The chain links TRBV5-1 to TRBJ2-3; unclear D gene. The germline CDR1 and CDR2 sequences are SGHRS and YFSETQ. V was trimmed by 0 bases and J by 0 bases, leaving 8 bases between them. The CDR3 runs 15 residues. The CDR3 sequence: CASSLGLDSTDTQYF. As DNA, the CDR3 is TGCGCCAGCAGCTTGGGACTTGATAGCACAGATACGCAGTATTTT.

In this sample, this clone turned up many times. The rearrangement joins TRBV7-9 to TRBJ1-4; 9 nucleotides match TRBD1. Germline values: CDR1 SEHNR, CDR2 FQNEAQ (reference sequence). Germline trimming cut 6 bases from V and 4 bases from J; bases unmatched to any gene: 6. The length of the CDR3 is 15 residues. This CDR3 is CASRLGTGSNEKLFF. The CDR3, as DNA: TGTGCCAGCAGACTCGGGACAGGGAGTAATGAAAAACTGTTTTTT.

V is TRBV14 and J is TRBJ2-5; D perhaps matches TRBD1 (6 bases). V gave up 1 base and J gave up 4 bases, with 13 bases separating them. The CDR3 contains 15 residues. The germline V gene has CDR1 SGHDN and CDR2 FVKESK. CDR3: CASSQAGAPGETQYF. In DNA form, the CDR3 reads TGTGCCAGCAGCCAAGCAGGGGCTCCCGGAGAGACCCAGTACTTC.

In this sample, this clone turned up once. The chain is built from TRBV7-2 and TRBJ2-7; a weak D match, TRBD2 (5 bases). Germline assignment: CDR1 SGHTA and CDR2 FQGNSA. The CDR3 is 16 residues long. V lost 1 base and J 0 bases, leaving 13 bases between the germline ends. The CDR3 spells CASSLGSGGPSYEQYF. The CDR3 coding sequence is TGTGCCAGCAGCTTAGGGTCGGGCGGGCCCTCCTACGAGCAGTACTTC.

The genes are TRBV5-1 and TRBJ2-7; D might be TRBD1 (6 bases). Trimming took 2 bases from V and 5 from J, leaving 29 bases between them. This CDR3 has 19 residues. In germline, CDR1 is SGHRS, CDR2 YFSETQ. The CDR3 coding sequence is TGCGCCAGCAGCTTTGGGGGCAGGGAGATGTTTCCGCCACTTAACGAGCAGTACTTC. Its translation: CASSFGGREMFPPLNEQYF.

This chain joins TRBV6-2 or TRBV6-3 and TRBJ1-4; maybe TRBD1 (5 bases). V was trimmed by 2 bases and J by 1 base, leaving 14 bases between them. The CDR3 is 17 amino acids. Germline V lookup: CDR1 MNHEY, CDR2 SVGEGT. CDR3 region: CASSYEGTRGTNEKLFF. For the CDR3, the DNA is TGTGCCAGCAGTTACGAGGGGACTCGAGGAACTAATGAAAAACTGTTTTTT.

V and J are TRBV7-2 and TRBJ1-6, with 10 bases that match TRBD1. Germline V gene sequence: CDR1 SGHTA, CDR2 FQGNSA. There are 18 residues in the CDR3. V shed 2 bases and J 7 bases; nucleotides not matched to a gene: 11. CDR3 loop: CASSLRGIADRGNSPLHF. The CDR3 DNA is TGTGCCAGCAGCTTAAGGGGAATCGCGGACAGGGGGAATTCACCCCTCCACTTT.

This chain joins TRBV28 and TRBJ2-7, with a possible D match to TRBD2 (6 bases). V dropped 8 bases and J dropped 4 bases, with 21 bases sitting between them. The germline gives CDR1 MDHEN, CDR2 SYDVKM. This CDR3 has 15 residues. This CDR3 is CASGKGRGRGYEQYF. The CDR3 DNA is TGTGCCAGCGGGAAGGGCCGCGGGCGGGGTTACGAGCAGTACTTC.

This chain uses TRBV7-3 with TRBJ2-6, with D possibly TRBD1 on 5 matching bases. The V end lost 6 bases, the J end lost 0 bases, and 15 bases lay between the germline ends. The CDR3 runs to 17 residues. CDR1 SGHTA and CDR2 FQGTGA come from the germline V gene. The CDR3 is CASRTQGDGSGANVLTF. CDR3 DNA sequence: TGTGCCAGCAGGACCCAAGGGGATGGCTCTGGGGCCAACGTCCTGACTTTC.

The chain recombines TRBV10-2 with TRBJ1-5; D is ambiguous. From germline, CDR1 is WSHSY and CDR2 SAAADI. Deletions cut 3 bases from V and 5 bases from J, with 11 bases between. The CDR3 is 14 residues long. Here the CDR3 DNA reads TGCGCCAGCAGTGAACTCGACACGGATCAGCCCCAGCATTTT. It translates to CASSELDTDQPQHF.

The gene calls are TRBV2 and TRBJ2-5, with D uncertain. This CDR3 is built from 11 residues. Trimming left V 8 bases short and J 5 bases short, with 9 bases between. Per germline, CDR1 SNHLY and CDR2 FYNNEI. DNA of the CDR3: TGTGCCAGCCTGGTTCGGGAGACCCAGTACTTC. Translating gives CASLVRETQYF.

J is TRBJ2-2 and V is TRBV9; the D is unclear. Trimming stripped 0 bases from V and 5 bases from J, with 5 bases between. The CDR3 has 13 residues. CDR1 SGDLS and CDR2 YYNGEE come from the germline V gene. The CDR3 region is CASSVGTTGELFF. CDR3 DNA sequence: TGTGCCAGCAGCGTAGGTACAACCGGGGAGCTGTTTTTT.

The chain joins TRBV9 to TRBJ1-2; TRBD1 agrees at 7 bases. There are 13 residues in the CDR3. CDR1 and CDR2 (germline): SGDLS, YYNGEE. Germline trimming cut 3 bases from V and 7 bases from J; bases unmatched to any gene: 6. The CDR3 is CASSAQTGVGYTF. CDR3 nucleotide sequence: TGTGCCAGCAGCGCGCAAACAGGGGTTGGCTACACCTTC. The variable domain in full, with the rest retrieved from reference TRBV9 and TRBJ1-2, is DSGVTQTPKHLITATGQRVTLRCSPRSGDLSVYWYQQSLDQGLQFLIQYYNGEERAKGNILERFSAQQFPDLHSELNLSSLELGDSALYFCASSAQTGVGYTFGSGTRLTVV.

This chain links TRBV6-6 with TRBJ2-5; the D is unclear. CDR1 and CDR2 (germline): MNHNY, SVGAGI (reference sequence). This CDR3 spans 12 amino acids. Trimming stripped 4 bases from V and 5 bases from J, with 8 bases between. The CDR3: CASSSDHETQYF. In DNA form, the CDR3 reads TGTGCCAGCAGTTCAGATCACGAGACCCAGTACTTC.

The rearrangement uses TRBV6-2 or TRBV6-3 and TRBJ2-1, with D perhaps matching TRBD2 (6 bases). Germline V gives CDR1 MNHEY, CDR2 SVGEGT. V was pared by 6 bases and J by 2 bases, with 14 bases between. The CDR3 sequence is 15 residues long. CDR3 DNA sequence: TGTGCCAGCAGCCAAGCGGGCCCGACCTACAATGAGCAGTTCTTC. It is translated as CASSQAGPTYNEQFF.

This chain links TRBV7-9 with TRBJ2-4; TRBD1 aligns across 9 bases. Unmatched junction bases numbered 4, after V lost 5 bases and J lost 5 bases. Germline loops: CDR1 SEHNR, CDR2 FQNEAQ (reference sequence). The CDR3 covers 14 residues. For the CDR3, the DNA is TGTGCCAGCAGCATACAGGGGGCGGAAAACATTCAGTACTTC. Residues: CASSIQGAENIQYF.

This rearrangement joins TRBV7-9 to TRBJ2-1; 10 nucleotides align to TRBD2. Germline assignment: CDR1 SEHNR and CDR2 FQNEAQ (reference sequence). V lost 0 bases and J lost 5; bases outside the gene matches: 1. The CDR3 covers 15 residues. The CDR3 DNA follows: TGTGCCAGCAGCTTAGCAGCGGGAGGGCACAATGAGCAGTTCTTC. Translation: CASSLAAGGHNEQFF.

This clone came up a few times. The chain carries TRBV19 and TRBJ2-3, with TRBD2 identical over 8 bases. The CDR3 contains 17 residues. V shed 1 base, J shed 2 bases, and the junction held 8 bases outside the gene matches. Per the germline V gene, CDR1 is LNHDA and CDR2 is SQIVND (reference sequence). The CDR3 region is CASSIGSGAGATDTQYF. The CDR3 DNA reads as TGTGCCAGTAGTATAGGGAGCGGAGCGGGGGCCACAGATACGCAGTATTTT.

The V gene is TRBV28, the J gene TRBJ1-5; 9 bases align to TRBD1. The V gene end was trimmed by 5 bases and the J gene end by 6 bases; junction bases not matched to a gene: 17. The CDR3 loop spans 18 amino acids. Germline V lookup: CDR1 MDHEN, CDR2 SYDVKM. For the CDR3, the DNA is TGTGCCAGCAGTACCCCCCAAGGACAGGGGCTTGGAAGTCAGCCCCAGCATTTT. Protein product: CASSTPQGQGLGSQPQHF.

Remarks on this clone: The sample carries other DNA sequences with the same CDR3. J is TRBJ2-2 and V is TRBV2; 7 positions agree with TRBD2. Germline CDR1 is SNHLY and CDR2 is FYNNEI. The CDR3 runs 16 residues. V lost 7 bases, J lost 4 bases, and 12 bases stayed unmatched. The CDR3 DNA reads TGTGCCAGCACCGGACTGGCGGGAGAAACCACCGGGGAGCTGTTTTTT. Its protein product is CASTGLAGETTGELFF.

The V gene is TRBV18, the J gene TRBJ1-3; D is possibly TRBD1 (6 bases). Trimming stripped 3 bases from V and 0 bases from J, with 9 bases between. CDR3 length: 15 residues. The germline V gene has CDR1 KGHSH and CDR2 LQKENI. CDR3 nucleotides: TGTGCCAGCTCACCGACAGGCAACTCTGGAAACACCATATATTTT. Protein product: CASSPTGNSGNTIYF.

This chain connects TRBV5-4 to TRBJ2-1; weak D call: TRBD1 (5 bases). CDR1 SGHNT and CDR2 YYREEE come from the germline V gene (reference sequence). Trimming shortened V by 0 bases and J by 4 bases, and 11 bases separated the two germline ends. The CDR3 covers 15 residues. CDR3 sequence (DNA): TGTGCCAGCAGCTTGGACTCAGGGCCTTACAATGAGCAGTTCTTC. As protein: CASSLDSGPYNEQFF.

This clone was recorded a few times. The chain joins TRBV28 to TRBJ1-6, with a weak D call TRBD1 (5 bases). This CDR3 comprises 13 residues. Germline values: CDR1 MDHEN, CDR2 SYDVKM. V was clipped by 8 bases and J by 13 bases, with 18 bases between them. CDR3 amino acids: CASHTGAGHPLHF. The DNA of the CDR3 is TGTGCCAGCCATACAGGCGCGGGGCATCCCCTCCACTTT.

This clone was seen once. This rearrangement joins TRBV24-1 to TRBJ1-2; 7 bases agree with TRBD1. Per germline, CDR1 KGHDR and CDR2 SFDVKD. The junction had 7 bases not matched to a gene; V was cut back by 3 bases and J by 4 bases. This CDR3 is 15 amino acids long. CDR3 region: CATSDPARQGYGYTF. CDR3 nucleotide sequence: TGTGCCACCAGTGATCCGGCCCGACAGGGCTATGGCTACACCTTC.

The chain carries TRBV6-6 and TRBJ2-2; 10 bases align to TRBD2. The ends lost 7 bases at V and 4 bases at J; junction bases unmatched: 6. The CDR3 is 15 amino acids. The germline gives CDR1 MNHNY, CDR2 SVGAGI (reference sequence). CDR3 in amino acids: CASIKTSGPTGELFF. In DNA, the CDR3 is TGTGCCAGCATCAAGACTAGCGGGCCCACCGGGGAGCTGTTTTTT.